This TCR beta chain appears in the sequencing data of a study of draining lymph node invasion in breast cancer (dated by TCRdb to 2018 to 2021). For context, the study as a whole: Histology and cytokeratin immunohistochemistry were used to diagnose nodal metastasis, and EpCAM/CD45 flow cytometry was used to confirm the diagnosis. In a separate targeted assay, sorted memory regulatory T cells and memory conventional CD4 T cells were compared across breast cancer tissues by bulk TCR-beta CDR3 sequencing. Matched non-invaded and tumor-invaded tumor-draining lymph nodes plus the primary tumor were contributed by each patient, with both Treg and Tconv subsets profiled. In the separate targeted TCR sequencing, lymph nodes from 5 or 6 patients were covered, and primary tumors were sequenced for three of those patients.

Libraries were made using bulk RNA-seq. Sequencing used an Illumina HiSeq 2500. On the authors' methods: For the separate targeted TCR-seq dataset, CDR3 sequences were extracted and quantified from raw reads using MiXCR version 2.1.5 with default parameters. The separate targeted TCR-seq dataset defined each TCR-beta clone by its combination of V gene, J gene and CDR3 sequence. The separate targeted TCR-seq dataset was filtered by first dropping clones with fewer than three counts and then keeping only the 90% most strongly expressed clones in each sample. The separate targeted TCR-seq dataset calculated Treg-Tconv overlap for each tissue as the number of shared clones divided by the total number of Treg clones, multiplied by 100. Through fastp at Q25 and MiXCR, TCRdb rebuilt clones from the public reads, retaining in-frame beta chains. Rows with one shared CDR3 protein collapse into an entry with the most common genes and DNA. TCRdb's processing, not the authors', yielded these V and J calls. This sample lists approximately 3,100 distinct CDR3 sequences; 60% to 85% were detected once. The ten top clones hold roughly 10% of the sample.

CD4+ CD45RA- CD25- cells were sorted as memory conventional CD4 T cells. Tumor-draining lymph nodes were classified as non-invaded or invaded according to absence or presence of metastatic tumor cells. Before staining and sorting, a Miltenyi Pan T Cell isolation kit was used to pre-enrich the T cells. Immunohistochemistry for estrogen receptor, progesterone receptor, HER2 and Ki-67 was used to characterize the primary tumors. Within a few hours after surgery, fresh surgical tissue was processed by cutting the tissue into small fragments. The tissue fragments were enzymatically digested with Liberase TL plus DNase for less than 25 minutes and then passed through a 40-micrometer strainer. After DAPI live/dead staining, cells were sorted on a BD FACS Aria II, reaching roughly 97-99% purity. Sorted cells were lysed in TCL buffer, and RNA was purified with a Norgen Single Cell RNA purification kit including DNase treatment.

V is pared back by 2 bases and J by 1 base, with 9 bases lying between the germline termini. Based on the germline V gene (reference sequence), the CDR1 and CDR2 sequences are SGHNT and YYREEE. The CDR3 numbers 15 residues from cysteine through phenylalanine. Only CDR3 DNA remains: 45 bases, in frame from the first base. General study outcomes and caveats: Data could not resolve whether Treg conversion occurred in a given organ or whether converted Tregs recirculated between nodes and tumor. The tumor top-100 clone tracking analysis was possible in only two patients. Per tissue, roughly 12-25% of Treg TCRs were found to be shared with Tconvs, and this sharing was interpreted as suggesting peripheral Treg induction. According to the targeted TCR-seq data, Tregs appeared to be more clonally expanded than Tconvs in every tissue, and both subsets had lower diversity in tumor than in lymph nodes. Some clones from the top 100 tumor clones were found in both invaded and non-invaded nodes, which suggests recirculation between the tumor and the draining nodes. TCRs shared between the Treg and Tconv subsets were viewed as suggestive of, but not proof of, a common clonal origin.

As concerns this clonotype: Its antigen specificity is not known. No much larger clone is present one base from it, and per-base qualities are unavailable.

The chain is made from TRBV5-4 and TRBJ2-2; the best D guess is TRBD2, with 6 bases matching. This receptor was identified in a female donor with luminal breast cancer. The specimen was sorted memory CD4+ effector T cells from a lymph node. Interpreted using the paper, the cell subset or site label stands for: CD45RA-negative sorted CD4+ T cells (memory Tconv or effector/memory Treg). The DNA reads TGTGCCAGCAGCTTACCGGGGGTGAACACCGGGGAGCTGTTTTTT. Its translation is CASSLPGVNTGELFF.